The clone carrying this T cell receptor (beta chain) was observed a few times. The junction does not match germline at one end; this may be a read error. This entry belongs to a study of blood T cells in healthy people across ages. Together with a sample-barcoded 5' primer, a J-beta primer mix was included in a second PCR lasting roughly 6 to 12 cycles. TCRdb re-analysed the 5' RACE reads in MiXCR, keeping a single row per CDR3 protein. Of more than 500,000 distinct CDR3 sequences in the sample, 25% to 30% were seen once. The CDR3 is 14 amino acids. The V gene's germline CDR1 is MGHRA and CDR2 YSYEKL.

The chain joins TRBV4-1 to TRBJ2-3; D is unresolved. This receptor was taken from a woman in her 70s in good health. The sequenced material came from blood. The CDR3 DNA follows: TGCGCCAGCAGCCAAGACTCAAGCACAGATTCGCAGTATTTT. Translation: CASSQDSSTDSQYF.